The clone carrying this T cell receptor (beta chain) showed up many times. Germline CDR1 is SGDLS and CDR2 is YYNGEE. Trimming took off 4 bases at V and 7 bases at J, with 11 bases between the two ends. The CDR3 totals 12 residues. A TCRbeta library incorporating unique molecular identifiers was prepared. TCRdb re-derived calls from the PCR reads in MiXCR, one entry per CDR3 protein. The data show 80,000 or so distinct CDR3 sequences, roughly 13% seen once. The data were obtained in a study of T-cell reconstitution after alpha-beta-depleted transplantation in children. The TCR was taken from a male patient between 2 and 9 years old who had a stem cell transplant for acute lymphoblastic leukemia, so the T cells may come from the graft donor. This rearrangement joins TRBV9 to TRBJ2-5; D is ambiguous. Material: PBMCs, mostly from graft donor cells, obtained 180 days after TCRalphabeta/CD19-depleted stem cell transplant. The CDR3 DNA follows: TGTGCCAGCAGCCCTCGGCCGGGGACCCAGTACTTC. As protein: CASSPRPGTQYF.